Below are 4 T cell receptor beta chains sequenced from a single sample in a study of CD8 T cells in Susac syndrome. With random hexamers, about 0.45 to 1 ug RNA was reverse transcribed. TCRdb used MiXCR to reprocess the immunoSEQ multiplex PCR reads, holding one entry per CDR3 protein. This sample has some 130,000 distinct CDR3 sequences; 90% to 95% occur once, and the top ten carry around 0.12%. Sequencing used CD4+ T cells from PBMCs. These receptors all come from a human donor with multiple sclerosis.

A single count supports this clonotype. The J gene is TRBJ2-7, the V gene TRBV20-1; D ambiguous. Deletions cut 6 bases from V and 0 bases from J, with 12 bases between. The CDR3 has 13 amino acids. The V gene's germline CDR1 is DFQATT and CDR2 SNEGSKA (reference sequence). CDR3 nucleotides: TGCAGTGCCCGACTCCCGAGCTCCTACGAGCAGTACTTC. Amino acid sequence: CSARLPSSYEQYF.

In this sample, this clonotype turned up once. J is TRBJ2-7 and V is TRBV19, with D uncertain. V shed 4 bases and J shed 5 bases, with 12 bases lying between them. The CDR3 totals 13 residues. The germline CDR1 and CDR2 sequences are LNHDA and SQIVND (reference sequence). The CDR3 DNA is TGTGCCAGTAGTAGAGGACGGCCTGACGAGCAGTACTTC. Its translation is CASSRGRPDEQYF.

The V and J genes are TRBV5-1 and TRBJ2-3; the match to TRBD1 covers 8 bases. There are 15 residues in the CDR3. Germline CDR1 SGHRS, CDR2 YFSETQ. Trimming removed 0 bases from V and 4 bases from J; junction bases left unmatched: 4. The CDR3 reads CASSLVGQVSDTQYF. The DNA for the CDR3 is TGCGCCAGCAGCTTGGTGGGACAGGTCTCAGATACGCAGTATTTT.

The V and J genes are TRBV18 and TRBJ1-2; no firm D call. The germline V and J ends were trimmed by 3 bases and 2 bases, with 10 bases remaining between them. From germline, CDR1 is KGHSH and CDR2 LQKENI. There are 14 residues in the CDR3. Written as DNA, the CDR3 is TGTGCCAGCTCACCTAGCCAGGAGAACTATGGCTACACCTTC. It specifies CASSPSQENYGYTF.